Listed here are 4 T cell receptor beta chains from one sample, sequenced in a study of cytomegalovirus exposure and HLA in healthy donors. The primer mix had 60 Vbeta and 13 Jbeta primers. The assay was immunoSEQ multiplex PCR, and TCRdb's table has in-frame clones only and misses some. The sample records under 200,000 clones, more than 60% being singletons. The sequenced material came from PBMCs. The receptors originated from a male donor in good health and CMV-seronegative.

The V gene is TRBV5-8, the J gene TRBJ2-5; 9 bases match TRBD1. This CDR3 has 16 amino acids. Germline values: CDR1 SGHTS, CDR2 YDEGEE. V dropped 3 bases and J dropped 4; count of bases not matched to a gene: 10. The CDR3 here is CASSWARTGEGETQYF. The CDR3 DNA reads TGTGCCAGCAGCTGGGCGAGGACAGGGGAAGGAGAGACCCAGTACTTC.

Comments on this clone: A junction end diverges from the germline sequence, so it may reflect a read error. The J gene is TRBJ2-1, the V gene TRBV13; 13 bases align to TRBD2. The CDR3 runs 15 residues. CDR1 PRHDT and CDR2 FYEKMQ come from the germline V gene (reference sequence). Written as DNA, the CDR3 is TGTGCCAGCAGCCTAGGACTAGCGGGAGATCATGAGCAGTTCTTC. Protein product: CASSLGLAGDHEQFF.

The chain is built from TRBV7-2 and TRBJ2-7; 13 nucleotides match TRBD2. The CDR3 spans 15 residues. Germline V CDR1 and CDR2: SGHTA, FQGNSA. The trim removed 5 bases at V and 6 bases at J, leaving 7 bases unmatched. The CDR3: CASSPRTSGRPEQYF. The CDR3 nucleotides are TGTGCCAGCAGCCCCCGGACTAGCGGGAGACCCGAGCAGTACTTC. The whole variable domain, filled in from reference TRBV7-2 and TRBJ2-7, reads GAGVSQSPSNKVTEKGKDVELRCDPISGHTALYWYRQSLGQGLEFLIYFQGNSAPDKSGLPSDRFSAERTGGSVSTLTIQRTQQEDSAVYLCASSPRTSGRPEQYFGPGTRLTVT.

The chain joins TRBV7-3 to TRBJ1-1; D not certain. CDR1 is SGHTA, CDR2 FQGTGA, per germline. V was cut by 0 bases and J by 6 bases, with 8 bases left in between. The CDR3 has 13 residues. Here the CDR3 DNA reads TGTGCCAGCAGCTTAACGAGCGGCGCTGAAGCTTTCTTT. Its translation is CASSLTSGAEAFF.